The TCR beta chain under discussion was sequenced for a study of blood T cell repertoires in COVID-19. Turning to the study itself: The United States, Italy and Spain provided the acute and convalescent COVID-19 samples. Nucleic acid was either cDNA or gDNA, and it came from T cells, B-cell-depleted T cells, or PBMCs.

Participants had their cohort set by participant-reported clinical history. Original methodology: How many nucleated cells were present was estimated from reference gene primer amplification. Clones were read by immunoSEQ multiplex PCR, and TCRdb kept only the in-frame ones, dropping some. The V and J calls and the clone size are those of that table, but D and trimming were determined from the DNA. Counted here are about 250,000 clones, over 75% occurring once; the ten biggest clones make up about 9.3%. The sequenced material came from PBMCs or T cells enriched from blood (not recorded which). The receptor's source is a woman aged 50 to 60 with acute COVID-19.

CDR3 loop: CASSSMDRGHTIYF. The CDR3 coding sequence is TGTGCCAGCAGTTCTATGGACAGGGGGCACACCATATATTTT. The V and J genes are TRBV6-5 and TRBJ1-3; the match to TRBD1 covers 11 bases. Per germline, CDR1 MNHEY and CDR2 SVGAGI. The V segment lost 4 bases and the J segment 8 bases; nucleotides outside the gene matches: 4. CDR3 length: 14 residues.